A single sample gave rise to the 7 T cell receptor beta chains below, sequenced in a study of cytomegalovirus exposure and HLA in healthy donors. Primers: 60 Vbeta forward and 13 Jbeta reverse. This table comes from immunoSEQ multiplex PCR, and its TCRdb copy is limited to in-frame clones, with some not included. The sample lists roughly 130,000 clones; 75% to 85% were seen once. Specimen: PBMCs. The receptors derive from a man aged 35 to 55 in good health and CMV-seronegative.

This clone was seen a handful of times. The J gene is TRBJ2-7, the V gene TRBV28; weak D call: TRBD1 (5 bases). The V gene's germline CDR1 is MDHEN and CDR2 SYDVKM. V lost 4 bases, J lost 2 bases, and 15 bases lay in between. This CDR3 is built from 15 residues. The CDR3 DNA reads TGTGCCAGCAGTTCGACGAGTCAGGGAACCTACGAGCAGTACTTC. This codes for CASSSTSQGTYEQYF.

This chain links TRBV5-1 with TRBJ2-2; a possible D gene is TRBD1 (5 bases). Germline CDR1 reads SGHRS; CDR2 reads YFSETQ. Trimming took off 4 bases at V and 3 bases at J, with 7 bases between the two ends. The CDR3 runs to 13 residues. CDR3 region: CASSPTDTGELFF. CDR3 coding DNA: TGCGCCAGCAGCCCGACAGACACCGGGGAGCTGTTTTTT. The full variable domain, its missing parts supplied by reference TRBV5-1 and TRBJ2-2, is KAGVTQTPRYLIKTRGQQVTLSCSPISGHRSVSWYQQTPGQGLQFLFEYFSETQRNKGNFPGRFSGRQFSNSRSEMNVSTLELGDSALYLCASSPTDTGELFFGEGSRLTVL.

The chain combines TRBV27 with TRBJ1-5, with D possibly TRBD1 on 5 matching bases. V lost 6 bases and J 4 bases, leaving 16 bases between the germline ends. CDR1 is MNHEY and CDR2 is SMNVEV in the germline V gene (reference sequence). This CDR3 contains 15 residues. The DNA for the CDR3 is TGTGCCAGCAGCGTCAGGCGGGGCAGTAATCAGCCCCAGCATTTT. Amino acid sequence: CASSVRRGSNQPQHF.

This clone has just a few counts. The chain combines TRBV5-6 with TRBJ2-3; TRBD2 matches at 13 bases. This CDR3 is built from 16 residues. From germline, CDR1 is SGHDT and CDR2 YYEEEE. V was pared by 4 bases and J by 4 bases, with 6 bases of the junction left unmatched. CDR3 in amino acids: CASSLGLAGAPDTQYF. The DNA for the CDR3 is TGTGCCAGCAGCCTAGGACTAGCGGGAGCCCCAGATACGCAGTATTTT.

The chain is built from TRBV28 and TRBJ1-1; 7 bases align to TRBD1. V shed 9 bases and J 10 bases; nucleotides not matched to a gene: 11. The length of the CDR3 is 12 residues. CDR1 is MDHEN and CDR2 is SYDVKM in the germline V gene. CDR3 sequence reads: CASGGTDTLAFF. CDR3 in DNA: TGTGCCAGTGGCGGGACAGACACTTTAGCTTTCTTT.

The chain carries TRBV5-1 and TRBJ2-7, with 10 bases lining up with TRBD2. The germline gives CDR1 SGHRS, CDR2 YFSETQ. The CDR3 totals 14 residues. With V trimmed by 4 bases and J by 6 bases, 7 bases remained unmatched. This CDR3 reads CASSVPIAGGEQYF. CDR3 coding DNA: TGCGCCAGCAGCGTTCCCATAGCGGGAGGCGAGCAGTACTTC.

The V gene is TRBV2, the J gene TRBJ2-3; the match to TRBD2 covers 12 bases. CDR1 is SNHLY and CDR2 is FYNNEI in the germline V gene. The trim removed 8 bases at V and 2 bases at J, leaving 8 bases unmatched. The CDR3 consists of 16 residues. As DNA, the CDR3 is TGTGCCAGCGGGCGCCTAGCGGGAGGGCCCACAGATACGCAGTATTTT. It specifies CASGRLAGGPTDTQYF.